Below are 23 T cell receptor beta chains sequenced from a single sample in a study of lymphopenia after photon versus proton radiotherapy. Here immunoSEQ multiplex PCR was the method, and the copy in TCRdb shows in-frame clones only, minus some. This table holds around 24,000 clones, roughly four fifths found once. The specimen comprised peripheral blood, sampled from a patient treated with photon-based radiotherapy. All receptors come from a woman aged 45-59 years with pancreatic cancer.

This chain links TRBV2 with TRBJ2-6; no firm D call. The germline V and J ends were trimmed by 10 bases and 0 bases, with 13 bases remaining between them. The CDR3 spans 15 residues. The V gene's germline CDR1 is SNHLY and CDR2 FYNNEI. DNA of the CDR3: TGTGCCACGAAAGACGCCTACTCTGGGGCCAACGTCCTGACTTTC. Encoded protein: CATKDAYSGANVLTF.

The CDR3 coding sequence is TGCACCAGCAGCCCCGAGGGAGGAAACAGGGGTGGCAATCAGCCCCAGCATTTT. It yields the protein CTSSPEGGNRGGNQPQHF. The chain combines TRBV1 with TRBJ1-5; no check of the table's D call, TRBD1, against the DNA was made. TRBV1 is a listed pseudogene. CDR3 size: 18 residues.

This chain joins TRBV9 and TRBJ2-1, with 10 positions matching TRBD2. J gave up 3 bases and V 3 bases, and 0 bases lay outside the gene matches. The CDR3 runs 14 residues. Germline V gene sequence: CDR1 SGDLS, CDR2 YYNGEE. The CDR3 DNA reads TGTGCCAGCAGCGCTAGCGGGAGCTACAATGAGCAGTTCTTC. Residues: CASSASGSYNEQFF.

The chain couples TRBV19 to TRBJ1-5; the match to TRBD1 covers 7 bases. V was clipped by 5 bases and J by 7 bases; unmatched bases: 11. Germline values: CDR1 LNHDA, CDR2 SQIVND (reference sequence). The CDR3 runs 15 residues. The CDR3 bases are TGTGCCAGTAGTGCCCTACAGGGGAGAGGGCAGCCCCAGCATTTT. Residues: CASSALQGRGQPQHF.

The rearrangement uses TRBV6-5 and TRBJ1-4, with a weak D call TRBD1 (6 bases). CDR1 and CDR2 from the germline V gene are MNHEY and SVGAGI. This CDR3 comprises 14 residues. V was cut by 4 bases and J by 8 bases, with 14 bases left in between. The CDR3 loop is CASSSFGGREKLFF. In DNA, the CDR3 is TGTGCCAGCAGTTCCTTCGGGGGCCGGGAAAAACTGTTTTTT.

The gene calls are TRBV28 and TRBJ2-7, with 7 bases fitting TRBD1. The CDR3 covers 16 residues. The germline V gene encodes CDR1 MDHEN and CDR2 SYDVKM. The junction had 10 bases not matched to a gene; V was cut back by 5 bases and J by 0 bases. CDR3 in amino acids: CASSVQPGQSSYEQYF. DNA of the CDR3: TGTGCCAGCAGTGTTCAACCGGGACAGAGCTCCTACGAGCAGTACTTC.

The rearrangement links TRBV23-1 to TRBJ2-7, with unresolved D. TRBV23-1 is an ORF, and what it does is uncertain. The CDR3 has 14 amino acids. The V end was cut by 4 bases, the J end by 3 bases, with 13 bases between. The CDR3 spells CASSRGASNYEQYF. CDR3 DNA: TGCGCCAGCAGTCGGGGTGCGTCCAACTACGAGCAGTACTTC.

This chain uses TRBV2 with TRBJ2-2; D is perhaps TRBD1 (6 bases). Germline-derived CDR1 and CDR2 are SNHLY and FYNNEI. V lost 6 bases and J lost 7, with 15 bases in between. The CDR3 loop spans 14 amino acids. CDR3 region: CASSPQGLDGELFF. The CDR3 DNA reads TGTGCCAGCAGCCCACAGGGCCTTGACGGGGAGCTGTTTTTT.

CDR3 DNA sequence: TGTGCCAGCAGATCTATAGCGGGGAGCGACAATGAGCAGTTCTTC. Translated, it gives CASRSIAGSDNEQFF. V usage is TRBV11-1 and J usage is TRBJ2-1, with 8 bases identical to TRBD2. V was pared by 6 bases and J by 5 bases, with 9 bases of the junction left unmatched. Germline V gives CDR1 SGHAT, CDR2 FQDESV (reference sequence). The CDR3 extends over 15 amino acids.

V and J are TRBV6-1 and TRBJ1-4; no clear D. V lost 4 bases and J 4 bases, leaving 16 bases between the germline ends. Germline V gene data show CDR1 as MNHNS and CDR2 as SASEGT. CDR3 size: 16 residues. DNA for the CDR3: TGTGCCAGCAGTGTTTCCAGTTCCTTCCTTAATGAAAAACTGTTTTTT. Amino acids: CASSVSSSFLNEKLFF.

CDR3 sequence reads: CASRVGSPPYIQYF. CDR3 nucleotides: TGTGCCAGCAGGGTCGGGAGCCCCCCATACATTCAGTACTTC. The chain recombines TRBV6-1 with TRBJ2-4; a possible D gene is TRBD2 (6 bases). Germline V gene lookup returns CDR1 MNHNS and CDR2 SASEGT. The CDR3 has 14 amino acids. V was pared by 6 bases and J by 8 bases, with 17 bases between.

In this sample, this clone turned up once. The chain uses TRBV5-4 and TRBJ2-1; weak D call: TRBD2 (6 bases). Between the trimmed V and J ends, which lost 3 bases and 4 bases, there was a span of 17 bases. Germline loops: CDR1 SGHNT, CDR2 YYREEE (reference sequence). The CDR3 runs 16 residues. Here the CDR3 reads CASSSPTSPGYNEQFF. CDR3 DNA sequence: TGTGCCAGCAGCTCACCAACTAGCCCGGGTTACAATGAGCAGTTCTTC.

This clone appeared once. J is TRBJ2-2 and V is TRBV4-3; D is perhaps TRBD1 or TRBD2 (5 bases each). This CDR3 has 16 residues. Between the trimmed V and J ends, which lost 3 bases and 0 bases, there was a span of 11 bases. Germline V gene data show CDR1 as LGHNA and CDR2 as YSLEER. The CDR3 sequence: CASSQGPSSNTGELFF. In nucleotides, the CDR3 is TGCGCCAGCAGCCAGGGACCTAGCTCGAACACCGGGGAGCTGTTTTTT.

This clone was seen once. This chain joins TRBV15 and TRBJ2-3; D gene unclear. The CDR3 contains 12 residues. Germline lookup yields CDR1 LNHNV and CDR2 YYDKDF (reference sequence). V was trimmed by 1 base and J by 7 bases, leaving 6 bases between them. CDR3 bases: TGTGCCACCAGCAGAGGACAAAATACGCAGTATTTT. Protein sequence: CATSRGQNTQYF.

The chain joins TRBV19 to TRBJ2-1; possible D gene TRBD2, 6 bases. The germline gives CDR1 LNHDA, CDR2 SQIVND (reference sequence). V dropped 3 bases and J dropped 0 bases, with 21 bases sitting between them. This CDR3 comprises 19 residues. Here the CDR3 DNA reads TGTGCCAGTAGTATCATAAGCGGAGCGTCCGGGAGCTCCTACAATGAGCAGTTCTTC. It translates to CASSIISGASGSSYNEQFF.

This chain uses TRBV30 with TRBJ2-1, with D perhaps TRBD2 (6 bases). The ends were cut back, 0 bases at V and 1 base at J, with 13 bases in the middle. This CDR3 is built from 16 residues. Germline V gene data show CDR1 as GTSNPN and CDR2 as SVGIG (reference sequence). Written as DNA, the CDR3 is TGTGCCTGGAGTGTACGGGGGAGTTTGTCCTACAATGAGCAGTTCTTC. Translating it yields CAWSVRGSLSYNEQFF. The full variable domain, in which reference TRBV30 and TRBJ2-1 provide the parts outside the CDR3, is SQTIHQWPATLVQPVGSPLSLECTVEGTSNPNLYWYRQAAGRGLQLLFYSVGIGQISSEVPQNLSASRPQDRQFILSSKKLLLSDSGFYLCAWSVRGSLSYNEQFFGPGTRLTVL.

V is TRBV30 and J is TRBJ2-1; TRBD2 agrees at 10 bases. This CDR3 contains 13 residues. CDR1 is GTSNPN and CDR2 is SVGIG in the germline V gene (reference sequence). For the CDR3, the DNA is TGTGTCCTGAGGCCTAGCGGGAGAAGTGAGCAGTTCTTC. It is translated as CVLRPSGRSEQFF.

This clone was recorded only once. The V call is TRBV7-2, the J call TRBJ2-3; 7 nucleotides agree with TRBD2. Trimming cost V 10 bases and J 6 bases; bases outside gene matches: 13. The CDR3 extends over 14 amino acids. CDR1 and CDR2 from the germline V gene are SGHTA and FQGNSA. Here the CDR3 reads CAIPVGGTRDTQYF. The CDR3 DNA sequence: TGTGCCATCCCTGTGGGAGGGACGCGGGATACGCAGTATTTT.

V is TRBV18 and J is TRBJ2-7; D is unclear. The CDR3 sequence is 13 residues long. In germline, CDR1 is KGHSH, CDR2 LQKENI. The V and J ends lost 4 bases and 2 bases respectively, with 9 bases between them. The CDR3 nucleotides are TGTGCCAGCTCACAGGACCATGCCTACGAGCAGTACTTC. Amino acid sequence: CASSQDHAYEQYF.

V usage is TRBV19 and J usage is TRBJ2-5; perhaps TRBD2 as D (6 bases). Trimming left V 5 bases short and J 9 bases short, with 16 bases between. Germline-derived CDR1 and CDR2 are LNHDA and SQIVND (reference sequence). This CDR3 has 13 amino acids. In DNA form, the CDR3 reads TGTGCCAGTAGTGGTGGGGCCCGCGGGGCCCAGTACTTC. Residues: CASSGGARGAQYF.

The rearrangement uses TRBV27 and TRBJ1-2; D is ambiguous. V lost 0 bases and J 5 bases, leaving 7 bases between the germline ends. Germline CDR1 is MNHEY and CDR2 is SMNVEV (reference sequence). There are 13 residues in the CDR3. Here the CDR3 DNA reads TGTGCCAGCAGTTTATCCCCCGGTTATGGCTACACCTTC. This gives the protein CASSLSPGYGYTF.

This sequence joins TRBV19 and TRBJ2-6; D not resolved. This CDR3 has 16 amino acids. Germline V gene data show CDR1 as LNHDA and CDR2 as SQIVND (reference sequence). V was pared by 1 base and J by 1 base, with 8 bases between. Here the CDR3 DNA reads TGTGCCAGTAGTATAGGTCAGCTGTCTGGGGCCAACGTCCTGACTTTC. Protein: CASSIGQLSGANVLTF.

The chain recombines TRBV6-5 with TRBJ2-3; weak D call: TRBD2 (5 bases). The V end lost 8 bases, the J end lost 0 bases, and 12 bases lay between the germline ends. The V gene's germline CDR1 is MNHEY and CDR2 SVGAGI. This CDR3 spans 14 amino acids. The CDR3 loop reads CASGMGASTDTQYF. As DNA, the CDR3 is TGTGCCAGCGGAATGGGAGCTAGCACAGATACGCAGTATTTT.